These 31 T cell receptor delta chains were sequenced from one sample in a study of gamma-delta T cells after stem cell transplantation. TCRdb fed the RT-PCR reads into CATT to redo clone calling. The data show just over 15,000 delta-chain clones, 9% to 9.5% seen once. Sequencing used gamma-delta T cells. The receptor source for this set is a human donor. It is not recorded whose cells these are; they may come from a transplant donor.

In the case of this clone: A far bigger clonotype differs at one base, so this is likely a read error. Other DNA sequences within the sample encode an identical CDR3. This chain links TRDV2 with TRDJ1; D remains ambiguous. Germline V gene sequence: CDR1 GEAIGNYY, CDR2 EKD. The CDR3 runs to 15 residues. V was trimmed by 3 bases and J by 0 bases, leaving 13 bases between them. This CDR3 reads CACDSVVGDTDKLIF. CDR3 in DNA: TGTGCCTGTGACTCCGTGGTGGGAGACACCGATAAACTCATCTTT.

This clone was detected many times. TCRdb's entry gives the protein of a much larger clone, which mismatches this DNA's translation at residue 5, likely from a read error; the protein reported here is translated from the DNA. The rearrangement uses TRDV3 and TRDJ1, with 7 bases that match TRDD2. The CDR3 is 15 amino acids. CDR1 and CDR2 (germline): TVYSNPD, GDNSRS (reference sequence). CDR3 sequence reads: CAFSRLPLYTYKLIF. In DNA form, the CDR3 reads TGTGCCTTTTCACGCCTTCCTCTGTACACCTATAAACTCATCTTT.

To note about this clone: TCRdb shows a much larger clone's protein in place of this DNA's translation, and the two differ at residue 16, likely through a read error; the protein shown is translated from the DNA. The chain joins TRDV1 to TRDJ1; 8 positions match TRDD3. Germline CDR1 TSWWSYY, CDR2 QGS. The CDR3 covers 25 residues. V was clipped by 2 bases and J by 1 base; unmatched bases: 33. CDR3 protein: CALGEVLRTFPPPLGGTEGTDKLIF. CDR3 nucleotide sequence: TGTGCTCTTGGGGAAGTTCTGAGGACCTTCCCTCCCCCACTGGGGGGTACAGAGGGCACCGATAAACTCATCTTT.

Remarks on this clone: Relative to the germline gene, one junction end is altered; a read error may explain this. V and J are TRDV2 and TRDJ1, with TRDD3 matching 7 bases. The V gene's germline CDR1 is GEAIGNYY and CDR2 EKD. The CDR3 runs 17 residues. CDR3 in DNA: TGTGCCTATGACTCTCGCAAGGAGGATACGGTCACCGATAAACTCATCTTT. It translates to CAYDSRKEDTVTDKLIF.

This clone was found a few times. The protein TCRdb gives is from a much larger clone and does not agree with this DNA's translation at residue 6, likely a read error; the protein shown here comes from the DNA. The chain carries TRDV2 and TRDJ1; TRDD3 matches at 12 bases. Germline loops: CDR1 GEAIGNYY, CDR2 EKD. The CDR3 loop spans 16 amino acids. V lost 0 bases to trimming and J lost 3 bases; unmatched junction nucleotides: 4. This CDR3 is CACDTAGGYDSDKLIF. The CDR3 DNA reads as TGTGCCTGTGACACCGCTGGGGGATACGATTCCGATAAACTCATCTTT.

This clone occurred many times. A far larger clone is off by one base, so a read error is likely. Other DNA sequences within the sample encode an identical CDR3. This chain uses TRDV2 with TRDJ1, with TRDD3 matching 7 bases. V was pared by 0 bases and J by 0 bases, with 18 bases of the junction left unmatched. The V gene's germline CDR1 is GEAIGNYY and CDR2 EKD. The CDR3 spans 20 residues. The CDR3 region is CACDTLPSRAGGSYTDKLIF. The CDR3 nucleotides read TGTGCCTGTGACACCCTACCTTCTAGGGCTGGGGGCTCGTACACCGATAAACTCATCTTT.

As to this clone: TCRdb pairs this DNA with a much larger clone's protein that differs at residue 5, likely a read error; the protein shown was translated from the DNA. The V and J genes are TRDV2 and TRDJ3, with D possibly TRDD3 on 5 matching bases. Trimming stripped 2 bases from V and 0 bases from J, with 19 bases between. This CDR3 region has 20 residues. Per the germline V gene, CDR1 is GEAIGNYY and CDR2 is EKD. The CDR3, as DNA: TGTGCCTGTGACAGAACGGAGGGGACTTTAAGCTCCTGGGACACCCGACAGATGTTTTTC. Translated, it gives CACDRTEGTLSSWDTRQMFF.

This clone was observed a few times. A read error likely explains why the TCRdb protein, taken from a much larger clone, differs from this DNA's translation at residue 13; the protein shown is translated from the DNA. CDR3 in amino acids: CACDTVPTTGGLHTDKLIF. As DNA, the CDR3 is TGTGCCTGTGACACCGTTCCTACTACTGGGGGATTGCACACCGATAAACTCATCTTT. The chain has TRDV2 and TRDJ1, with TRDD3 matching 10 bases. The junction had 12 bases not matched to a gene; V was cut back by 0 bases and J by 0 bases. Germline-derived CDR1 and CDR2 are GEAIGNYY and EKD. This CDR3 has 19 amino acids.

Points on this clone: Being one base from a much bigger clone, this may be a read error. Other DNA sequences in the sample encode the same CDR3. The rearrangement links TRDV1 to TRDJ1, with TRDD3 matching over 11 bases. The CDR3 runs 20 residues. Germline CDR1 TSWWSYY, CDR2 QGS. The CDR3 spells CALGELGMLPMGDTRSQLIF. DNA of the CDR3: TGTGCTCTTGGGGAACTAGGCATGCTTCCAATGGGGGATACGCGTTCCCAACTTATCTTT.

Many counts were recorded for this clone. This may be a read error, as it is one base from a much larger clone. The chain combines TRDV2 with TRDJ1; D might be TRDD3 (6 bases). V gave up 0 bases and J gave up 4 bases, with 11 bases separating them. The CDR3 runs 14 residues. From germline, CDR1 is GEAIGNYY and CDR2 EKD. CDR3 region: CACDTVGGRDKLIF. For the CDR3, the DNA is TGTGCCTGTGACACCGTTGGGGGCCGCGATAAACTCATCTTT.

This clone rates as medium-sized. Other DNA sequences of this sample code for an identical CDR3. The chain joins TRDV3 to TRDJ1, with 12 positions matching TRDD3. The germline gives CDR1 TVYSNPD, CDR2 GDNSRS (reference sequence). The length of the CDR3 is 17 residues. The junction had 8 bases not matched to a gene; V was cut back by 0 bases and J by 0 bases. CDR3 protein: CAFSDLLGDTNTDKLIF. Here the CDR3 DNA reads TGTGCCTTTAGTGACCTACTGGGGGATACCAACACCGATAAACTCATCTTT.

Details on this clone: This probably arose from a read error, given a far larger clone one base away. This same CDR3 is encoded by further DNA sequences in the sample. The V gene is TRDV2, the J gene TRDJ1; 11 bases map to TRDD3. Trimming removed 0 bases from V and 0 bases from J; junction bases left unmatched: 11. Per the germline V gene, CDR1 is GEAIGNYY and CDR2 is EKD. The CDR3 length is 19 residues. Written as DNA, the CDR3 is TGTGCCTGTGACACCGTTACTGGGGGATATGGTGGGTACACCGATAAACTCATCTTT. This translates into CACDTVTGGYGGYTDKLIF.

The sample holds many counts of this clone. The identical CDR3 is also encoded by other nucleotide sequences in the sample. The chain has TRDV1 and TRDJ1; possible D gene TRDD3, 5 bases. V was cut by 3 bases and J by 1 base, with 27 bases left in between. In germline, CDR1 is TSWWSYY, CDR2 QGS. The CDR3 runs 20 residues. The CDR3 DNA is TGTGCTCTTGGGGACCCTATTGTCGGGGGGCCCCTAACTCTCACCGATAAACTCATCTTT. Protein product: CALGDPIVGGPLTLTDKLIF.

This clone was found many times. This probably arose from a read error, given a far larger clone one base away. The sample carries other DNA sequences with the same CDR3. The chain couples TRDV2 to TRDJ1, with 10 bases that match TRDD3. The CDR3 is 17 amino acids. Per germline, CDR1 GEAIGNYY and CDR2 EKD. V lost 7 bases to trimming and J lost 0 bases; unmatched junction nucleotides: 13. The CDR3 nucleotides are TGTGCCTGCGACTTGGTGGGGGATACCCGAAACACCGATAAACTCATCTTT. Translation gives CACDLVGDTRNTDKLIF.

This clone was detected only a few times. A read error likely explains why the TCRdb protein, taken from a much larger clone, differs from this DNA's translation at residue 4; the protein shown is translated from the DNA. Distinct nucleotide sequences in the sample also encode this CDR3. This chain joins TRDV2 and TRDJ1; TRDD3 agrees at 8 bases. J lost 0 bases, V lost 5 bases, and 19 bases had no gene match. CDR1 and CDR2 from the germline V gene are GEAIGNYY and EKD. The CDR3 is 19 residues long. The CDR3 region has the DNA TGTGCCTGTGGCCCTACTACCCACACTGGGGGGTCGTACACCGATAAACTCATCTTT. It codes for CACGPTTHTGGSYTDKLIF.

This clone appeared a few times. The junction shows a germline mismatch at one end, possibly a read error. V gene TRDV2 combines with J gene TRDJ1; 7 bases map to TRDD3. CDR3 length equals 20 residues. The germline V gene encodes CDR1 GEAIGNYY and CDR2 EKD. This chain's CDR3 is CACDTVGLGTQTVNTDTLIF. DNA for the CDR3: TGTGCCTGTGACACCGTTGGACTGGGGACACAAACCGTTAACACCGATACACTCATCTTT.

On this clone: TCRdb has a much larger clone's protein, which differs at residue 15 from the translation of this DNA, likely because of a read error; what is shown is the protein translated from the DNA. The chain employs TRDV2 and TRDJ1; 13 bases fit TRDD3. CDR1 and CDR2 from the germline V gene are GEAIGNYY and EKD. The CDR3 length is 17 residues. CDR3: CACDTLLGDTQTDKHIF. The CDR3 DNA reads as TGTGCCTGTGACACCTTACTGGGGGATACGCAAACCGATAAACACATCTTT.

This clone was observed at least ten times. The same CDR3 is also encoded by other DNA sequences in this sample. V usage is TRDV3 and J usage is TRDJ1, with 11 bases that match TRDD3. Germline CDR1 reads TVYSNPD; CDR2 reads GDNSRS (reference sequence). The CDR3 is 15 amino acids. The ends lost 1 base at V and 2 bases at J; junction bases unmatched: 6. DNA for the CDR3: TGTGCCTTTAAGTACTGGGGGATATGGACCGATAAACTCATCTTT. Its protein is CAFKYWGIWTDKLIF. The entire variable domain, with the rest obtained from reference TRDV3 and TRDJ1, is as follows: CDKVTQSSPDQTVASGSEVVLLCTYDTVYSNPDLFWYRIRPDYSFQFVFYGDNSRSEGADFTQGRFSVKHILTQKAFHLVISPVRTEDSATYYCAFKYWGIWTDKLIFGKGTRVTVEP.

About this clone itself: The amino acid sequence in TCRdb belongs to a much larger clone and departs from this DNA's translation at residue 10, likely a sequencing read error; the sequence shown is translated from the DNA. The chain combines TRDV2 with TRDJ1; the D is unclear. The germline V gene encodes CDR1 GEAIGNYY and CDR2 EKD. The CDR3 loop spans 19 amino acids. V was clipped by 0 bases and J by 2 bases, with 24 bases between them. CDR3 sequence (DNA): TGTGCCTGTGACACCGGGAAGGGGCGGGTGGCCCCCTTGACCGATAAACTCATCTTT. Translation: CACDTGKGRVAPLTDKLIF.

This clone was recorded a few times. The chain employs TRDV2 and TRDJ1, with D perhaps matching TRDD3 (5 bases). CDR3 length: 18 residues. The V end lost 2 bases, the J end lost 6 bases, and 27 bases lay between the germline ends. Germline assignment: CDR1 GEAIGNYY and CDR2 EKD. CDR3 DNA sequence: TGTGCCTGTGACAGAGGGGGGGGTACGCGATCTTACCCCTATAAACTCATCTTT. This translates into CACDRGGGTRSYPYKLIF.

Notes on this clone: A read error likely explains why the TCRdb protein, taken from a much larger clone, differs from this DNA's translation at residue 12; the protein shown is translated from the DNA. The chain's CDR3 is CACDTAPTGGPHLSSWDTRQMFF. The DNA of the CDR3 is TGTGCCTGTGACACCGCGCCTACTGGGGGCCCCCACCTAAGCTCCTGGGACACCCGACAGATGTTTTTC. The rearrangement joins TRDV2 to TRDJ3; 8 bases align to TRDD3. The J segment lost 0 bases and the V segment lost 0 bases, leaving 18 bases of the junction unmatched. The CDR3 spans 23 residues. CDR1 and CDR2 from the germline V gene are GEAIGNYY and EKD.

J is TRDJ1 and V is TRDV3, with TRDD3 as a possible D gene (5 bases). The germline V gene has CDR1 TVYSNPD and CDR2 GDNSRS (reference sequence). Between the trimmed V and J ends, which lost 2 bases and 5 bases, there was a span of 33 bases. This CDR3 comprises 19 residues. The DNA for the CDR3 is TGTGCCTTTCATTGGTGGATGGGGCGGGATGATGCCCGGGGGGATAAACTCATCTTT. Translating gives CAFHWWMGRDDARGDKLIF.

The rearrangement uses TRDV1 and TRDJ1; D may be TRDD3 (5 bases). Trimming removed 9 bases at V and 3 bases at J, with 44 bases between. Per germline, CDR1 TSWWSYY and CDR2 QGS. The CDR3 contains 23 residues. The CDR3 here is CALTGDGTLTTRVELSDSDKLIF. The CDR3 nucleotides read TGTGCTCTGACAGGGGACGGCACCCTGACGACCAGGGTGGAGCTCAGCGATTCCGATAAACTCATCTTT.

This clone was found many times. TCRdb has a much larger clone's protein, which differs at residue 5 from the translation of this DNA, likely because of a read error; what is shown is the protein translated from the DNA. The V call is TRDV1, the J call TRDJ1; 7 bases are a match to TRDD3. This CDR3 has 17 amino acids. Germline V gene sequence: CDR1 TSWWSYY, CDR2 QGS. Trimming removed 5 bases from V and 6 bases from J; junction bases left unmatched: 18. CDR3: CALGPPRSSYWGNKLIF. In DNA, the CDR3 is TGTGCTCTTGGGCCGCCCCGTTCCTCGTACTGGGGAAATAAACTCATCTTT.

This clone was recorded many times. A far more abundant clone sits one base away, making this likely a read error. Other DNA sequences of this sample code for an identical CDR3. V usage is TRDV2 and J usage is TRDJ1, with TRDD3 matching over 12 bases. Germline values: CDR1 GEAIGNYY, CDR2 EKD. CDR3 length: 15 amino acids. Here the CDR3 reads CACDTVLGDTDKLIF. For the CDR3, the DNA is TGTGCCTGTGACACCGTACTGGGGGATACCGACAAACTCATCTTT.

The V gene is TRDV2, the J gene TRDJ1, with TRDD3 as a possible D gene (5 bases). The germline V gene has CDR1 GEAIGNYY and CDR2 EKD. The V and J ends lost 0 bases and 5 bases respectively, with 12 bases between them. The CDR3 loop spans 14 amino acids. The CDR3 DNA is TGTGCCTGTGACACCGGTGGGATCAAGGATAAACTCATCTTT. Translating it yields CACDTGGIKDKLIF.

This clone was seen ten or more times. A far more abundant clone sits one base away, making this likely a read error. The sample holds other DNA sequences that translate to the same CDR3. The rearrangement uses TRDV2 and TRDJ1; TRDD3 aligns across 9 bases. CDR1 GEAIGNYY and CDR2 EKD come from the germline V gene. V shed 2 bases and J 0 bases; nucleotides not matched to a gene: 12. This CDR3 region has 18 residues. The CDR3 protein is CACDRGGDTRSYTDKLIF. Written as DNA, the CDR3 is TGTGCCTGTGACAGAGGGGGGGATACTCGATCTTACACCGATAAACTCATCTTT.

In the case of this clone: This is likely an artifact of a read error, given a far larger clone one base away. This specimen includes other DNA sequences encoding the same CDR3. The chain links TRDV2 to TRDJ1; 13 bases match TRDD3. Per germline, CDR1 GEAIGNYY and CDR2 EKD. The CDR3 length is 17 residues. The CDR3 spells CACDTLLGDTQTDKLIF. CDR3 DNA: TGTGCTTGTGACACCTTACTGGGGGATACGCAAACCGATAAACTCATCTTT.

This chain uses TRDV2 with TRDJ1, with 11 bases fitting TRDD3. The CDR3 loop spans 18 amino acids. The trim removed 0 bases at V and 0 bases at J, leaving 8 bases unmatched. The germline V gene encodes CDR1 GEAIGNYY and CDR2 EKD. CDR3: CACDTGYGGYDYTDKLIF. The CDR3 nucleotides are TGTGCCTGTGACACCGGATATGGGGGATACGATTACACCGATAAACTCATCTTT.

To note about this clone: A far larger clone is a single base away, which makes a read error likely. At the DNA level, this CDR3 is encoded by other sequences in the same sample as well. The CDR3 DNA reads TGTGCTCTTGGGGAACTTCCCTTTCCGACCCCGACACCCTGGGGGGACAAACTCATCTTC. Its protein product is CALGELPFPTPTPWGDKLIF. The chain joins TRDV1 to TRDJ1; the match to TRDD3 covers 7 bases. The germline V gene encodes CDR1 TSWWSYY and CDR2 QGS. The CDR3 sequence is 20 residues long.

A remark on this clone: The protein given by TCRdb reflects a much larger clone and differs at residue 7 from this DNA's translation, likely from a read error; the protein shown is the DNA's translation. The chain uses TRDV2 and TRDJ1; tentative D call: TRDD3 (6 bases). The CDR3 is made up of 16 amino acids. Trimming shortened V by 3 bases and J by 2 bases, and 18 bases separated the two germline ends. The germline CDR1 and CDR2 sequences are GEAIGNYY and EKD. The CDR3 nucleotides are TGTGCCTGTGACCCACTGGTGGATACTGAGACCGATAAACTCATCTTT. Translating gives CACDPLVDTETDKLIF.